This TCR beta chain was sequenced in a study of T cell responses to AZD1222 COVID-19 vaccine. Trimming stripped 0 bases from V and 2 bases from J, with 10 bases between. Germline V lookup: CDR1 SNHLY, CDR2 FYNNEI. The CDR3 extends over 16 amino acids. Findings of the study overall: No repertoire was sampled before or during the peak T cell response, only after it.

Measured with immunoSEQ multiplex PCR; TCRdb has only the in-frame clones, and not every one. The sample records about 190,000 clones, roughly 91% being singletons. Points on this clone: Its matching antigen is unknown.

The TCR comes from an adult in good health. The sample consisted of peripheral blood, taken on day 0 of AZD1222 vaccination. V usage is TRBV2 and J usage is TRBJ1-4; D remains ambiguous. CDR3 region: CASSEANSRTNEKLFF. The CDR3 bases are TGTGCCAGCAGTGAAGCGAACAGTCGGACTAATGAAAAACTGTTTTTT.